The rows below give T cell receptor beta chains drawn from one sample of a study of T cells in Graves' hyperthyroidism and ophthalmopathy. TCRdb called the multiplex PCR reads again in MiXCR, with one record for every CDR3 protein. This table has 250,000 to 300,000 distinct CDR3 sequences, about 14% appearing once. Sequencing was carried out using blood. The receptors shown here come from a woman aged 25-40 years with Graves' hyperthyroidism that later progressed to Graves' ophthalmopathy. Each CDR3 is given with its conserved first and last residue. D genes are given only for firm matches. Clone sizes are given selectively: once, few, many, or a class where the clone is expanded.

CASKSGQGPEKLFF,TGTGCCAGCAAATCCGGACAGGGGCCTGAAAAACTGTTTTTT,TRBD1,TRBJ1-4,many,TRBV28
CASSSDRRETQYF,TGTGCCAGCAGCTCGGACAGAAGGGAGACCCAGTACTTC,.,TRBJ2-5,many,TRBV11-2
CSARRRMNTEAFF,TGCAGTGCTAGACGACGGATGAACACTGAAGCTTTCTTT,.,TRBJ1-1,.,TRBV20-1
CASRGMINNEQFF,TGTGCCAGCAGGGGCATGATAAACAATGAGCAGTTCTTC,.,TRBJ2-1,many,TRBV6-1
CASSPQGDDQPQHF,TGTGCCAGCAGCCCACAGGGAGATGATCAGCCCCAGCATTTT,.,TRBJ1-5,.,TRBV6-2/TRBV6-3
CASSVGVSSSTYEQFF,TGTGCCAGCAGCGTAGGTGTCTCGTCTAGTACCTATGAGCAGTTCTTC,.,TRBJ2-1,few,TRBV9
CASSSSGTVQETQYF,TGTGCCAGCAGTTCTTCCGGGACAGTCCAAGAGACCCAGTACTTC,TRBD1,TRBJ2-5,many,TRBV28
CASSDPDYYGYTF,TGTGCCAGCAGTGATCCGGATTACTATGGCTACACCTTC,.,TRBJ1-2,many,TRBV6-1
CASSEAGPVGELFF,TGTGCCAGCAGTGAAGCGGGACCGGTCGGGGAGCTGTTTTTT,.,TRBJ2-2,many,TRBV2
CASSLSFSEQYF,TGTGCCAGCAGCTTATCATTCAGCGAGCAGTACTTC,.,TRBJ2-7,.,TRBV7-9
CTSRQTGNSNQPQHF,TGTACCAGCAGGCAAACAGGGAATAGCAATCAGCCCCAGCATTTT,.,TRBJ1-5,.,TRBV2
CASSSEDRAAYEQYF,TGTGCCAGCAGCTCAGAGGACCGGGCGGCCTACGAGCAGTACTTC,.,TRBJ2-7,many,TRBV7-9
CSVWDRDSIYEQYF,TGCAGCGTCTGGGACAGGGATTCTATATACGAGCAGTACTTC,TRBD1,TRBJ2-7,few,TRBV29-1
CASSYVRGGGVRSSSTDTQYF,TGTGCCAGCAGTTACGTCCGAGGAGGGGGCGTGAGGTCCTCTAGCACAGATACGCAGTATTTT,.,TRBJ2-3,many,TRBV28
CASSKGLGLAGDEQYF,TGTGCCAGCAGCAAGGGGTTGGGACTAGCGGGAGACGAGCAGTACTTC,TRBD2,TRBJ2-7,many,TRBV7-9
CASSQPQGFTPNTGELFF,TGTGCCAGCTCACAGCCCCAGGGGTTTACCCCGAACACCGGGGAGCTGTTTTTT,.,TRBJ2-2,many,TRBV18